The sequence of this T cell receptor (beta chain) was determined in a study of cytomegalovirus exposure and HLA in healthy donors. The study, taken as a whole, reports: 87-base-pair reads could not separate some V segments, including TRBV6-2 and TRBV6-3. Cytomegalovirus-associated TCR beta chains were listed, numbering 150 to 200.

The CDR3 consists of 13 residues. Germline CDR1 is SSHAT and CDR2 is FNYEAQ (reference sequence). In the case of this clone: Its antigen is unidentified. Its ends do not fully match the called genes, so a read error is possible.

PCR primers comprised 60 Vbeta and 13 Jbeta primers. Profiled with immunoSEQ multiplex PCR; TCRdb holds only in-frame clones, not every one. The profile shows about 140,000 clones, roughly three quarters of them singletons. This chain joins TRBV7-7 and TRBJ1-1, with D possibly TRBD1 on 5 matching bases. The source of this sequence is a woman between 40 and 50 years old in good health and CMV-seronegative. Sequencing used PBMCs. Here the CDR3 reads CASSSDRNTEAFF. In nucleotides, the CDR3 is TGTGCTAGCAGCTCCGACAGGAACACTGAAGCTTTCTTT.